This entry lists 18 T cell receptor beta chains sequenced from one sample in a study of T-cell reconstitution after alpha-beta-depleted transplantation in children (dated by TCRdb to 2016 to 2017). Libraries came from PCR. Sequencing was performed on an Illumina HiSeq 2500. Molecular barcoding was employed in the preparation of TCR libraries, with unique molecular identifiers being used to normalize TCRbeta repertoire quantification. TCRdb reprocessed the public reads (quality trimming at Q25 with fastp, clone calling with MiXCR) and kept in-frame beta chains. Rows are combined by CDR3 protein, so each entry shows the most common genes and DNA. This sample lists hundreds of thousands of distinct CDR3 sequences; over 15% were detected once. Roughly two fifths of the sample lies in the top ten. Read against the paper, the sample's treatment or condition label means: allogeneic hematopoietic cell transplantation with graft depleted of TCRalphabeta T cells and CD19 B cells.

The sample was PBMCs, mostly from graft donor cells, taken 360 days after TCRalphabeta/CD19-depleted stem cell transplant. Receptor source: a male patient between 2 and 15 years old who had a stem cell transplant for acute lymphoblastic leukemia, so the T cells may come from the graft donor.

In this sample, this clonotype turned up a few times. The CDR3 nucleotides read TGCAGCGTTGATAGAACCGGGGAGCTGTTTTTT. This sequence encodes CSVDRTGELFF. V gene TRBV29-1 combines with J gene TRBJ2-2; D is unclear. The CDR3 contains 11 residues. CDR1 is SQVTM and CDR2 is ANQGSEA in the germline V gene. Deletions cut 3 bases from V and 5 bases from J, with 4 bases between.

There are many counts of this clonotype. This rearrangement joins TRBV6-5 to TRBJ2-7, with D perhaps matching TRBD2 (6 bases). Germline values: CDR1 MNHEY, CDR2 SVGAGI. This CDR3 is built from 15 residues. V was cut by 2 bases and J by 0 bases, with 11 bases left in between. In DNA, the CDR3 is TGTGCCAGCAGTTACATCACTAGCCGCTCCTACGAGCAGTACTTC. Translated, it gives CASSYITSRSYEQYF.

This clonotype was picked up a small number of times. V and J are TRBV20-1 and TRBJ1-1; no clear D. This CDR3 has 16 amino acids. Trimming left V 1 base short and J 0 bases short, with 15 bases between. Looked up from germline, CDR1 is DFQATT and CDR2 is SNEGSKA (reference sequence). The CDR3 sequence: CSARGSAGIMNTEAFF. In nucleotides, the CDR3 is TGCAGTGCTAGAGGTTCCGCCGGAATCATGAACACTGAAGCTTTCTTT.

This clonotype has at least ten counts. V is TRBV10-3 and J is TRBJ1-2; tentatively, D is TRBD1 (6 bases). Trimming pared 11 bases from V and 8 bases from J, leaving 18 bases between. Germline loops: CDR1 ENHRY, CDR2 SYGVKD. The CDR3 runs to 12 residues. For the CDR3, the DNA is TGTGCCTCCGAGGGGGGCAGTGGCGGCTACACCTTC. It encodes CASEGGSGGYTF.

This clonotype was counted ten times or more. The chain links TRBV12-3 or TRBV12-4 to TRBJ1-1; TRBD1 matches at 10 bases. The CDR3 has 20 amino acids. Unmatched junction bases numbered 19, after V lost 6 bases and J lost 0 bases. DNA for the CDR3: TGTGCCAGCAGGCCGTTCGCAAGGGGGACAGGGGCACAGATGAACACTGAAGCTTTCTTT. Amino acid sequence: CASRPFARGTGAQMNTEAFF.

The gene calls are TRBV29-1 and TRBJ1-2; possibly TRBD1 for D (5 bases). The CDR3 sequence is 17 residues long. Trimming cost V 1 base and J 4 bases, with 22 bases left between them. Germline assignment: CDR1 SQVTM and CDR2 ANQGSEA. The CDR3 nucleotides read TGCAGCGTTGAAGCCCGGGACTCTTCCCTGGAAGCCTATGGCTACACCTTC. Amino acids: CSVEARDSSLEAYGYTF.

The CDR3: CASSIRDGSSYEQYF. For the CDR3, the DNA is TGTGCCAGTAGTATCCGGGACGGGAGCTCCTACGAGCAGTACTTC. The chain uses TRBV19 and TRBJ2-7, with D maybe TRBD2 (6 bases). In germline, CDR1 is LNHDA, CDR2 SQIVND (reference sequence). V lost 3 bases and J lost 0, with 12 bases in between. This CDR3 region has 15 residues. Combining the CDR3 with reference TRBV19 and TRBJ2-7 gives the whole variable domain DGGITQSPKYLFRKEGQNVTLSCEQNLNHDAMYWYRQDPGQGLRLIYYSQIVNDFQKGDIAEGYSVSREKKESFPLTVTSAQKNPTAFYLCASSIRDGSSYEQYFGPGTRLTVT.

This chain joins TRBV20-1 and TRBJ1-1, with 9 bases that match TRBD1. CDR1 and CDR2 (germline): DFQATT, SNEGSKA (reference sequence). J gave up 3 bases and V 6 bases, and 8 bases lay outside the gene matches. The CDR3 length is 14 residues. CDR3 loop: CSAFTGGVYTEAFF. CDR3 nucleotides: TGCAGTGCCTTTACAGGGGGCGTATACACTGAAGCTTTCTTT.

The genes are TRBV20-1 and TRBJ2-7, with 8 bases aligning to TRBD1. The V gene end was trimmed by 5 bases and the J gene end by 2 bases; junction bases not matched to a gene: 5. This CDR3 region has 13 residues. The germline CDR1 and CDR2 sequences are DFQATT and SNEGSKA (reference sequence). Here the CDR3 reads CSADRGNPYEQYF. The CDR3 DNA sequence: TGCAGTGCTGACAGGGGAAACCCCTACGAGCAGTACTTC.

CDR3 region: CASSRSGGHGNTIYF. In DNA, the CDR3 is TGTGCCAGCAGCCGATCAGGGGGGCACGGAAACACCATATATTTT. The V and J genes are TRBV7-9 and TRBJ1-3; the match to TRBD1 covers 7 bases. The CDR3 has 15 amino acids. With 5 bases clipped from V and 4 bases from J, the junction kept 8 bases outside the gene matches. The germline V gene encodes CDR1 SEHNR and CDR2 FQNEAQ (reference sequence).

This clonotype was seen a handful of times. J is TRBJ1-6 and V is TRBV12-3 or TRBV12-4, with 8 bases aligning to TRBD1. Trimming cost V 4 bases and J 7 bases; bases outside gene matches: 6. The CDR3 spans 15 residues. CDR3 loop: CASSSQGAENSPLHF. DNA for the CDR3: TGTGCCAGCAGTTCCCAGGGGGCTGAGAATTCACCCCTCCACTTT.

The sample holds many counts of this clonotype. The rearrangement joins TRBV15 to TRBJ2-3; tentatively, D is TRBD1 (5 bases). V was shortened by 5 bases and J by 8 bases, with 14 bases between the two germline ends. Germline CDR1 and CDR2: LNHNV and YYDKDF (reference sequence). This CDR3 region has 13 residues. CDR3 DNA sequence: TGTGCCACCAGCGCCAACCCAGGGCCTACGCAGTATTTT. This encodes CATSANPGPTQYF.

The sample holds a few counts of this clonotype. The genes are TRBV4-3 and TRBJ2-7; TRBD2 agrees at 7 bases. V was pared by 2 bases and J by 2 bases, with 9 bases of the junction left unmatched. The CDR3 totals 16 residues. Germline values: CDR1 LGHNA, CDR2 YSLEER. The CDR3: CASSQQRSGDAYEQYF. CDR3 sequence (DNA): TGCGCCAGCAGCCAACAACGCAGCGGGGACGCCTACGAGCAGTACTTC.

The chain recombines TRBV30 with TRBJ2-3, with D perhaps matching TRBD1 (6 bases). Germline V gene sequence: CDR1 GTSNPN, CDR2 SVGIG (reference sequence). The V end was cut by 6 bases, the J end by 0 bases, with 16 bases between. The CDR3 is made up of 15 amino acids. In nucleotides, the CDR3 is TGTGCCTGCGGACGCGGACAGTCTAGCACAGATACGCAGTATTTT. It specifies CACGRGQSSTDTQYF.

J is TRBJ2-7 and V is TRBV18; D is ambiguous. The V gene's germline CDR1 is KGHSH and CDR2 LQKENI. Trimming removed 1 base at V and 7 bases at J, with 11 bases between. There are 13 residues in the CDR3. The CDR3 nucleotides are TGTGCCAGCTCACCACTTCGCGGAGAGGAGCAGTACTTC. The encoded protein is CASSPLRGEEQYF.

This clonotype was observed a handful of times. The rearrangement uses TRBV10-1 and TRBJ1-1, with 7 bases lining up with TRBD1. The length of the CDR3 is 12 residues. The J segment lost 9 bases and the V segment lost 1 base, leaving 2 bases of the junction unmatched. CDR1 and CDR2 (germline): WNHNN, SYGVQD (reference sequence). CDR3 amino acids: CASSEWTGKAFF. The CDR3 nucleotides are TGCGCCAGCAGTGAGTGGACAGGTAAAGCTTTCTTT.

This clonotype showed up just a few times. The chain links TRBV7-9 to TRBJ2-1, with 7 bases aligning to TRBD1. J gave up 8 bases and V 5 bases, and 6 bases lay outside the gene matches. Germline CDR1 SEHNR, CDR2 FQNEAQ (reference sequence). This CDR3 spans 13 amino acids. The DNA for the CDR3 is TGTGCCAGCAGCCCGACAGGGAGATATGAGCAGTTCTTC. Translating it yields CASSPTGRYEQFF. Using reference TRBV7-9 and TRBJ2-1 for the parts outside the CDR3, the full variable domain is DTGVSQNPRHKITKRGQNVTFRCDPISEHNRLYWYRQTLGQGPEFLTYFQNEAQLEKSRLLSDRFSAERPKGSFSTLEIQRTEQGDSAMYLCASSPTGRYEQFFGPGTRLTVL.

The genes are TRBV15 and TRBJ2-7; D is undetermined. V shed 5 bases and J shed 3 bases, with 11 bases lying between them. This CDR3 spans 13 amino acids. The V gene's germline CDR1 is LNHNV and CDR2 YYDKDF (reference sequence). CDR3 loop: CATSPGRFYEQYF. The DNA for the CDR3 is TGTGCCACCAGCCCCGGCAGATTCTACGAGCAGTACTTC.